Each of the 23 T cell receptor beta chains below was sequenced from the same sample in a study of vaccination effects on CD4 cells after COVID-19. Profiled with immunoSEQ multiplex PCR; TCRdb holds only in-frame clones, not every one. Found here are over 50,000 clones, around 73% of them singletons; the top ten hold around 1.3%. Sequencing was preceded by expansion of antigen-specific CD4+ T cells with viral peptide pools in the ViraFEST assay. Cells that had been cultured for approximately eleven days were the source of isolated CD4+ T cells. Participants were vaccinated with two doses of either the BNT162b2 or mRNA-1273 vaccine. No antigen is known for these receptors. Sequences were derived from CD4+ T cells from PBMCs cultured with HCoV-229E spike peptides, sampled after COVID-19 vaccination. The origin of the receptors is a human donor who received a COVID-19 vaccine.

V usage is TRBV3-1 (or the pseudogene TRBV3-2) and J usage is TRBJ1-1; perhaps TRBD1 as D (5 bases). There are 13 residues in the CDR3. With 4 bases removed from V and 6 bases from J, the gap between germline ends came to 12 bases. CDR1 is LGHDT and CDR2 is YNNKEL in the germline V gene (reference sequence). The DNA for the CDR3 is TGTGCCAGCAGCCGACTCGGGACGGCTGAAGCTTTCTTT. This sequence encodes CASSRLGTAEAFF.

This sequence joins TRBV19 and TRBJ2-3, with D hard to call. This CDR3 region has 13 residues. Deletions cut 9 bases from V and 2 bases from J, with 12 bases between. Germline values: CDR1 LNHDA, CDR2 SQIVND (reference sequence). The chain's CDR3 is CASRPGVTDTQYF. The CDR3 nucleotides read TGTGCCAGCCGCCCGGGCGTCACAGATACGCAGTATTTT.

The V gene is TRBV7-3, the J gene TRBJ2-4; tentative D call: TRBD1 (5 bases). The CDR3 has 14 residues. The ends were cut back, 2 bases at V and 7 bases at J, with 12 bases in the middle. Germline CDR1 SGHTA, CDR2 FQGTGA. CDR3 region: CASSLEAGHNIQYF. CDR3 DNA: TGTGCCAGCAGCTTAGAGGCAGGGCACAACATTCAGTACTTC. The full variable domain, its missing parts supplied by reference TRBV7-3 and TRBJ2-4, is GAGVSQTPSNKVTEKGKYVELRCDPISGHTALYWYRQSLGQGPEFLIYFQGTGAADDSGLPNDRFFAVRPEGSVSTLKIQRTERGDSAVYLCASSLEAGHNIQYFGAGTRLSVL.

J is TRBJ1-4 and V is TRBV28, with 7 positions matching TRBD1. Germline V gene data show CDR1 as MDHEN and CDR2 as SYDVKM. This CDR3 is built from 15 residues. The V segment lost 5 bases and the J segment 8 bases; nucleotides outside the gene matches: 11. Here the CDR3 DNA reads TGTGCCAGCAGTCTATTCACAGGGGTTGAGGAAAAACTGTTTTTT. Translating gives CASSLFTGVEEKLFF.

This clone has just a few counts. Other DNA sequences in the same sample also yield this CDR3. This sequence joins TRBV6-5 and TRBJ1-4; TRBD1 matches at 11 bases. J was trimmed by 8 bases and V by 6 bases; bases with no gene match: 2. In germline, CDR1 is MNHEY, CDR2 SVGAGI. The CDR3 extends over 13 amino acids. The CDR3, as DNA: TGTGCCAGCAGCCGGGACAGGGGGGAAAAACTGTTTTTT. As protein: CASSRDRGEKLFF.

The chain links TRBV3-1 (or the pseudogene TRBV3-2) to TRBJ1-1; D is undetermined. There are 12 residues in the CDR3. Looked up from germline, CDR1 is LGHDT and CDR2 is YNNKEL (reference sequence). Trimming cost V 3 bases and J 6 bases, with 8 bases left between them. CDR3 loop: CASSHVPAEAFF. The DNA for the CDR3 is TGTGCCAGCAGCCATGTCCCAGCTGAAGCTTTCTTT.

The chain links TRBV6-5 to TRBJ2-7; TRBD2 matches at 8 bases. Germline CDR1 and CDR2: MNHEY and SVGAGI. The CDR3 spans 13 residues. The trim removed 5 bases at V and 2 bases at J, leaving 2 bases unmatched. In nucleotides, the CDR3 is TGTGCCAGCAGTAACGGGGGGGCCTACGAGCAGTACGTC. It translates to CASSNGGAYEQYV.

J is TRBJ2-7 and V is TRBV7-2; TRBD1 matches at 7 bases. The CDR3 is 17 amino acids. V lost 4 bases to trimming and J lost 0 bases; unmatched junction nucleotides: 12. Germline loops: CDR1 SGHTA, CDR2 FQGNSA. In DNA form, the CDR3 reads TGTGCCAGCAGCTCATCTCCGGGACAGTTTAACTCCTACGAGCAGTACGTC. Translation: CASSSSPGQFNSYEQYV.

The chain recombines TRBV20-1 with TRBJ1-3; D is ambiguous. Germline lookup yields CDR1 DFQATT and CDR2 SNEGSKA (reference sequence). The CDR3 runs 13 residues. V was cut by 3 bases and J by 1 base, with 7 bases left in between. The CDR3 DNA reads TGCAGTGCTAGTCGTCCTTCTGGAAACACCATATATTTT. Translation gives CSASRPSGNTIYF.

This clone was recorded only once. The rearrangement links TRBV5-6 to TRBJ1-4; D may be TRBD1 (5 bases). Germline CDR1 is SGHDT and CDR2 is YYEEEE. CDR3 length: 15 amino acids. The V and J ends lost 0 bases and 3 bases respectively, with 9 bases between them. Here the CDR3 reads CASSLAGDPNEKLFF. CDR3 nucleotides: TGTGCCAGCAGCTTGGCGGGGGATCCTAATGAAAAACTGTTTTTT.

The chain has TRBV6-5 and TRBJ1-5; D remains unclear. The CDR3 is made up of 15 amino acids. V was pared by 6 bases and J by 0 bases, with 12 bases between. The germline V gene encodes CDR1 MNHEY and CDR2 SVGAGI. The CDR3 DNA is TGTGCCAGCAGACCCCAGAGGACTAGCAATCAGCCCCAGCATTTT. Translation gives CASRPQRTSNQPQHF.

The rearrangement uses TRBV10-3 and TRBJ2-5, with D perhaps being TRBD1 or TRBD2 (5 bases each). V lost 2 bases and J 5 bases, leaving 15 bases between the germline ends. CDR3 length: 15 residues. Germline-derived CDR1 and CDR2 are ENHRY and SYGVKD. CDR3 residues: CAISETGLRWETQYF. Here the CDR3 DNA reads TGTGCCATCAGTGAGACAGGACTCCGATGGGAGACCCAGTACTTC.

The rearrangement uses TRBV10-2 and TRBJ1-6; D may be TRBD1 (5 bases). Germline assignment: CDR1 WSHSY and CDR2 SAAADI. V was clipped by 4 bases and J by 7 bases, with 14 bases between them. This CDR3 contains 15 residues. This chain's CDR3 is CASSVWEGRNSPLHF. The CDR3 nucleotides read TGCGCCAGCAGTGTTTGGGAGGGGCGCAATTCACCCCTCCACTTT.

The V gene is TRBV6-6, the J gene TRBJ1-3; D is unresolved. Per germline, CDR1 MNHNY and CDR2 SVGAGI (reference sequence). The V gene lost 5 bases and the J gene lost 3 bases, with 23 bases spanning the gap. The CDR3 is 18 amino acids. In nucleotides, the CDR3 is TGTGCCAGCAGTCCTAATCCCGGGCGACACGGAGGTGGAAACACCATATATTTT. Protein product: CASSPNPGRHGGGNTIYF.

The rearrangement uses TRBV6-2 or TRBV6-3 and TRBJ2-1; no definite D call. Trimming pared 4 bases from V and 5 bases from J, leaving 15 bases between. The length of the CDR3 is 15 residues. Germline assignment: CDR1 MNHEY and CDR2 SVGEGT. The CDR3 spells CASSSRPVGDNEQFF. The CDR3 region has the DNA TGTGCCAGCAGTTCCCGTCCGGTCGGCGACAATGAGCAGTTCTTC.

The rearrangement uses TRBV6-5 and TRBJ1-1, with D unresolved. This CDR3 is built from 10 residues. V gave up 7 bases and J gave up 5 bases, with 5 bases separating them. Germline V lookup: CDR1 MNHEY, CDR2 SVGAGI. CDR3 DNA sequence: TGTGCCAGCATTAGTACTGAAGCTTTCTTT. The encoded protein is CASISTEAFF.

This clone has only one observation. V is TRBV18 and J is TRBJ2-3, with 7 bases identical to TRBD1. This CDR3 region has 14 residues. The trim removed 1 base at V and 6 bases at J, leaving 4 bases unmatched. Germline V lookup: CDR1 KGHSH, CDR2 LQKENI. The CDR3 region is CASSPQGAGDTQYF. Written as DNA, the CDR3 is TGTGCCAGCTCACCACAGGGGGCAGGGGATACGCAGTATTTT.

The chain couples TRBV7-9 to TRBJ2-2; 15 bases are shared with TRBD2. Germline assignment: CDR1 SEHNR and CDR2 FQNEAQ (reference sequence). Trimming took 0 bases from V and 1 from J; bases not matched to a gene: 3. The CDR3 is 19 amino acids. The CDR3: CASSLAGLAGGENTGELFF. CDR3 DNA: TGTGCCAGCAGCTTAGCCGGACTAGCGGGGGGGGAGAACACCGGGGAGCTGTTTTTT.

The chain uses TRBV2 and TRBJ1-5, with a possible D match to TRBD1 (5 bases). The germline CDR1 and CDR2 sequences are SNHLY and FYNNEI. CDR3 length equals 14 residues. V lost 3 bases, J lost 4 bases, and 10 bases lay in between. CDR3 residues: CASSDSEGNQPQHF. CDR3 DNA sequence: TGTGCCAGCAGTGATTCCGAGGGGAATCAGCCCCAGCATTTT.

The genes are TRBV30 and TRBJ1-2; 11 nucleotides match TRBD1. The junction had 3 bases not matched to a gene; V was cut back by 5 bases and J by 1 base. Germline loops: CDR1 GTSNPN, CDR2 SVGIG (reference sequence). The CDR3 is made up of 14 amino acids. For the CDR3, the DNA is TGTGCCTGGGTAGGGACAGGGGGTAACTATGGCTACACCTTC. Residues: CAWVGTGGNYGYTF.

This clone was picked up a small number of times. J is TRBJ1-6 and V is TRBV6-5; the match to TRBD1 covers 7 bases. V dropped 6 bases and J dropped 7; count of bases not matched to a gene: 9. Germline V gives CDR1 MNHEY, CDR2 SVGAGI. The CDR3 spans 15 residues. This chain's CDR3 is CASSQSPGQNSPLHF. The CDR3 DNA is TGTGCCAGCAGCCAGAGCCCGGGACAGAATTCACCCCTCCACTTT.

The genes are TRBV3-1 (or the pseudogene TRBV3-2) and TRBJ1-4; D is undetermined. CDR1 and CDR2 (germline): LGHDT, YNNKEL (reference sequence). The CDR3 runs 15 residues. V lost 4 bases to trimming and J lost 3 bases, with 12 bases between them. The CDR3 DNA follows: TGTGCCAGCAGCCCCATGGGCTTGGCTAATGAAAAACTGTTTTTT. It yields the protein CASSPMGLANEKLFF.

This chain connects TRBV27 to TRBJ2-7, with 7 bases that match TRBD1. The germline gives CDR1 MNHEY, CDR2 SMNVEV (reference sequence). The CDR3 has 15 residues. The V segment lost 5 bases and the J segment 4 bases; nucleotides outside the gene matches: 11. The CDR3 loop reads CASSRWGQREYEQYV. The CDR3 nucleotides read TGTGCCAGCAGTCGTTGGGGACAGAGGGAGTACGAGCAGTACGTC.